Below are 10 T cell receptor beta chains sequenced from a single sample in a study of control samples from healthy donors and cancer patients. Repertoires were generated with immunoSEQ multiplex PCR, while TCRdb's copy carries only in-frame clones and drops some. The table has around 29,000 clones, around three quarters seen once. Material: PBMCs. These receptor sequences come from a man aged 55 to 70 with head and neck cancer.

The V call is TRBV5-1, the J call TRBJ1-1; D remains unclear. CDR1 and CDR2 from the germline V gene are SGHRS and YFSETQ. This CDR3 contains 15 residues. Trimming took off 3 bases at V and 1 base at J, with 13 bases between the two ends. CDR3 in DNA: TGCGCCAGCAGCTCCAGCAGCCTTAAGAACACTGAAGCTTTCTTT. Residues: CASSSSSLKNTEAFF.

This chain uses TRBV21-1 with TRBJ2-3; whether TRBD1, the table's D call, matches the DNA was not checked. TRBV21-1 is labeled a pseudogene. This CDR3 has 16 amino acids. The CDR3: CASSPTPTFPTDTQYF. The CDR3 DNA reads TGTGCCAGCAGCCCCACACCGACATTCCCCACAGATACGCAGTATTTT.

The gene calls are TRBV11-2 and TRBJ2-1, with D unclear. The CDR3 runs to 12 residues. CDR1 is SGHAT, CDR2 FQNNGV, per germline. V lost 2 bases and J lost 4, with 3 bases in between. Here the CDR3 reads CASSLMYNEQFF. CDR3 DNA sequence: TGTGCCAGCAGCTTAATGTACAATGAGCAGTTCTTC. Looking up the rest from reference TRBV11-2 and TRBJ2-1 gives the full variable domain: EAGVAQSPRYKIIEKRQSVAFWCNPISGHATLYWYQQILGQGPKLLIQFQNNGVVDDSQLPKDRFSAERLKGVDSTLKIQPAKLEDSAVYLCASSLMYNEQFFGPGTRLTVL.

V gene TRBV5-4 combines with J gene TRBJ2-5; 9 nucleotides align to TRBD2. The CDR3 has 15 residues. The junction had 7 bases not matched to a gene; V was cut back by 4 bases and J by 3 bases. In germline, CDR1 is SGHNT, CDR2 YYREEE (reference sequence). The DNA for the CDR3 is TGTGCCAGCAGCGTCAGCGGGAGGAAGGAAGAGACCCAGTACTTC. Protein sequence: CASSVSGRKEETQYF.

This chain joins TRBV27 and TRBJ2-3; D is uncertain. The CDR3 is 16 amino acids. Germline CDR1 is MNHEY and CDR2 is SMNVEV (reference sequence). Trimming stripped 0 bases from V and 2 bases from J, with 12 bases between. The CDR3 DNA reads as TGTGCCAGCAGTTTATCCCCTGTTGGAACCACAGATACGCAGTATTTT. Translating it yields CASSLSPVGTTDTQYF.

The CDR3 DNA reads as TGTGCCAGCAGGATCGGGACAGGGGTTTATGGCTACACCTTC. It yields the protein CASRIGTGVYGYTF. This chain uses TRBV2 with TRBJ1-2; TRBD1 agrees at 10 bases. There are 14 residues in the CDR3. V was pared by 6 bases and J by 5 bases, with 6 bases of the junction left unmatched. Germline values: CDR1 SNHLY, CDR2 FYNNEI.

The chain uses TRBV3-1 (or the pseudogene TRBV3-2) and TRBJ1-3; D uncertain. V shed 0 bases and J shed 4 bases, with 10 bases lying between them. The CDR3 is made up of 15 amino acids. Germline CDR1 reads LGHDT; CDR2 reads YNNKEL (reference sequence). The CDR3 nucleotides are TGTGCCAGCAGCCAAGACGGCCCCGCGGGAAACACCATATATTTT. Amino acids: CASSQDGPAGNTIYF.

The chain's CDR3 is CASSLEGYGNTEAFF. The CDR3 DNA reads TGTGCCAGCAGCTTAGAGGGTTACGGGAACACTGAAGCTTTCTTT. The chain recombines TRBV7-2 with TRBJ1-1; D ambiguous. The V end was cut by 1 base, the J end by 1 base, with 10 bases between. Germline V CDR1 and CDR2: SGHTA, FQGNSA. The CDR3 is 15 amino acids.

The chain has TRBV6-2 or TRBV6-3 and TRBJ1-1; maybe TRBD1 (5 bases). Trimming pared 4 bases from V and 2 bases from J, leaving 17 bases between. The V gene's germline CDR1 is MNHEY and CDR2 SVGEGT. The CDR3 has 16 residues. CDR3 in amino acids: CASSSYAGRPNTEAFF. As DNA, the CDR3 is TGTGCCAGCAGTTCCTACGCAGGGCGTCCCAACACTGAAGCTTTCTTT.

In nucleotides, the CDR3 is TGTGCCAGCAGCTTGGCCGGAGCGGGGCAGCCCCAGCATTTT. This gives the protein CASSLAGAGQPQHF. The rearrangement uses TRBV5-6 and TRBJ1-5; D gene unclear. The CDR3 loop spans 14 amino acids. Germline V lookup: CDR1 SGHDT, CDR2 YYEEEE. Trimming removed 0 bases at V and 7 bases at J, with 11 bases between.